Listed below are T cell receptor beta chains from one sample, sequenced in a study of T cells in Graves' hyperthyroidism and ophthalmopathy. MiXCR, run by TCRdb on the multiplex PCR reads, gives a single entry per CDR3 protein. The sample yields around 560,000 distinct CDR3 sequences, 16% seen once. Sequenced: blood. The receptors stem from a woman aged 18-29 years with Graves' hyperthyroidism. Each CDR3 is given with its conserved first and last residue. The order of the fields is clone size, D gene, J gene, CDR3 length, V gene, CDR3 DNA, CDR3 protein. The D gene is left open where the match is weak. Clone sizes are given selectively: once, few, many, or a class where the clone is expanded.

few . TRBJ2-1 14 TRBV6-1 TGTGCCAGCAGCGATATGATGTGGGGTGATGAGCAGTTCTTC CASSDMMWGDEQFF
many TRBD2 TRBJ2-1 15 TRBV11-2 TGTGCCAGCAGCTTATTTAGCGGGGGGGTAAATGAGCAGTTCTTC CASSLFSGGVNEQFF
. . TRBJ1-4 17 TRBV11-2 TGTGCCAGCAGCCCCCGGGACTGGACGGCAACTAATGAAAAACTGTTTTTT CASSPRDWTATNEKLFF
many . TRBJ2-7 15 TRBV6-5 TGTGCCAGCAGTTACTCGCGGCGGGGAGGCTACGAGCAGTACTTC CASSYSRRGGYEQYF
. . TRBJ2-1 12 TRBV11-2 TGTGCCAGCAGCGAAAGCTCCTACGAGCAGTTCTTC CASSESSYEQFF
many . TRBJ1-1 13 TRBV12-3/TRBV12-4 TGTGCCAGCAGTTATTTCGCCCAATTTGAAGCTTTCTTT CASSYFAQFEAFF
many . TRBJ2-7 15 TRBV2 TGTGCCAGCAGTGGGGGGCCGGGACGACTATACGAGCAGTACTTC CASSGGPGRLYEQYF
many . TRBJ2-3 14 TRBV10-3 TGTGCCATCAGTGATCCCACCAGCACAGATACGCAGTATTTT CAISDPTSTDTQYF
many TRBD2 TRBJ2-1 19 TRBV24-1 TGTGCCACCAGTGATCCCAACTTATTAGCGGGAGGCTTTAACAATGAGCAGTTCTTC CATSDPNLLAGGFNNEQFF
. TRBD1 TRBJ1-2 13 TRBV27 TGTGCCAGCAGTTACACCCAGGGGGCTGGCTACACCTTC CASSYTQGAGYTF
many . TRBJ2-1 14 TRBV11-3 TGTGCCAGCAGCTTAGTTGGCAGGGGCAATGAGCAGTTCTTC CASSLVGRGNEQFF
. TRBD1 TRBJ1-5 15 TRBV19 TGTGCCAGTAGTTTAGAAGACAGGGGCAATCAGCCCCAGCATTTT CASSLEDRGNQPQHF
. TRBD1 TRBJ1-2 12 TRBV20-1 TGCAGTGCTAGAAAGACAGGGGCTGGCTACACCTTC CSARKTGAGYTF
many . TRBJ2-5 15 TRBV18 TGTGCCAGCTCACGGAATACAGGGAATCAAGAGACCCAGTACTTC CASSRNTGNQETQYF
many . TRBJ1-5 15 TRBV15 TGTGCCACCAGCACCGGGGGGGGTCGCAACCAGCCCCAGCATTTT CATSTGGGRNQPQHF
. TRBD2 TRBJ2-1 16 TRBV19 TGTGCCAGTAGTATCCTAGGACTAGCGGGAGGCAATGAGCAGTTCTTC CASSILGLAGGNEQFF
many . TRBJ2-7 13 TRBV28 TGTGCCAGCAGTTTAATCGGAGGGGGCGAGCAGTACTTC CASSLIGGGEQYF
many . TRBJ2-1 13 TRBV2 TGTGCCAGCAGCCACCGGGGGCGGTGGGAGCAGTTCTTC CASSHRGRWEQFF
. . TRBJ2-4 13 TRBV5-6 TGTGCCAGCAGCTCGAAACGGGTGGACATTCAGTACTTC CASSSKRVDIQYF
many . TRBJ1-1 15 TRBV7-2 TGTGCCAGCAGCCCCCGGGGAGGGCGGAACACTGAAGCTTTCTTT CASSPRGGRNTEAFF
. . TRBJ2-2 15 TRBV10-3 TGTGCCATCAGAGGGGACGCTAGGAACACCGGGGAGCTGTTTTTT CAIRGDARNTGELFF
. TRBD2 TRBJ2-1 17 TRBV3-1 TGTGCCAGCAGCCAAGACGTCACTAGCGGAACCTACAATGAGCAGTTCTTC CASSQDVTSGTYNEQFF
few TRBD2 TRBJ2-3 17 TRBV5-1 TGCGCCAGCAGCTTGGGATCTAAGGCGGGAGTGGCAGATACGCAGTATTTT CASSLGSKAGVADTQYF
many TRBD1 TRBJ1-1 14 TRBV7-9 TGTGCCAGCAGCGTAATGACAGGGGACGCTGAAGCTTTCTTT CASSVMTGDAEAFF
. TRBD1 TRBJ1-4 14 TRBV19 TGTGCCAGTAAGGGCGGACAGGGGAATGAAAAACTGTTTTTT CASKGGQGNEKLFF
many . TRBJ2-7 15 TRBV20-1 TGCAGTGCTCCGGACGGCCTTAGGGGTTACTACGAGCAGTACTTC CSAPDGLRGYYEQYF
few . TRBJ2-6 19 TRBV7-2 TGTGCCAGCAGCTTAGGAGCCCAGGGCCGACTCTCTGGGACCAACGTCCTGACTTTC CASSLGAQGRLSGTNVLTF
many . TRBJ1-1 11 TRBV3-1 TGTGCCAGCAGCCAAGGGGTGGCGGCTTTCTTT CASSQGVAAFF
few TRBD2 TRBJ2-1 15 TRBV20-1 TGCAGTGCTCCAGAGTTAGCGGGGGGGCCGGGTGAGCAGTTCTTC CSAPELAGGPGEQFF
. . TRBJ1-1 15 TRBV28 TGTGCCAGCAGTCCCAGCCGCGGGGTCTCGGGAGAAGCTTTCTTT CASSPSRGVSGEAFF
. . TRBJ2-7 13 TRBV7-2 TGTGCCAGCAGCTTTGGGAACCTCTACGAGCAGTACTTC CASSFGNLYEQYF
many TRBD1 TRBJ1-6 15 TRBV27 TGTGCCAGCAGTGGACAGGGGATTGATAATTCACCCCTCCACTTT CASSGQGIDNSPLHF
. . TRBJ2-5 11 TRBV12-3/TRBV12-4 TGTGCCAGCAGGGGCTTTAGGACCCAGTACTTC CASRGFRTQYF
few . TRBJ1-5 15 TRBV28 TGTGCCAGCAGGACGGGGGAAACAGGCAATCAGCCCCAGCATTTT CASRTGETGNQPQHF
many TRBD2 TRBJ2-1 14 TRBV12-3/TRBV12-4 TGTGCCAGCTTGGCGACTAGCGGCTACAATGAGCAGTTCTTC CASLATSGYNEQFF
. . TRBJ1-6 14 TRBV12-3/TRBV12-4 TGTGCCAGCAGTTTAGCAGGGGGGAGTTCACCCCTCCACTTT CASSLAGGSSPLHF
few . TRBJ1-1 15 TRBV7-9 TGTGCCAGCAGCTATGTTGGACGGCTGAACACTGAAGCTTTCTTT CASSYVGRLNTEAFF
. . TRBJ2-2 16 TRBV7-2 TGTGCCAGCAGCCTACTCCCCGGGGGGAACACCGGGGAGCTGTTTTTT CASSLLPGGNTGELFF
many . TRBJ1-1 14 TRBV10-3 TGTGCCATCAGTGATGCCAGGGGGAACACTGAAGCTTTCTTT CAISDARGNTEAFF
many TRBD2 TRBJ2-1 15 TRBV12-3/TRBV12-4 TGTGCCAGCAGTTTGGTGCGGGGGGCCTACAATGAGCAGTTCTTC CASSLVRGAYNEQFF
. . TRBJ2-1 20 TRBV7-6 TGTGCCAGCAGGGACGGAAAAGGGGGTACGATACCCGGGGCCTACAATGAGCAGTTCTTC CASRDGKGGTIPGAYNEQFF
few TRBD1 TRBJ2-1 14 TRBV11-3 TGTGCCAGCAGCAGGGGGCTCCGGTACAATGAGCAGTTCTTC CASSRGLRYNEQFF
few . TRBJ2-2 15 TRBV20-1 TGCAGTGCTAGAGCACTAGCAGGGGGGTTAGGGGAGCTGTTTTTT CSARALAGGLGELFF
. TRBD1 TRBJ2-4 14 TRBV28 TGTGCCAGCAGTAGAGGACAGGCGACAAACATTCAGTACTTC CASSRGQATNIQYF
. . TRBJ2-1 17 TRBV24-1 TGTGCCACCAGTGACCCTTCGCTATCGAGCTCCTACAATGAGCAGTTCTTC CATSDPSLSSSYNEQFF
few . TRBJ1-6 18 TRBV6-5 TGTGCCAGCAGTTACCCAAAGACACCGAGCTCCTATAATTCACCCCTCCACTTT CASSYPKTPSSYNSPLHF
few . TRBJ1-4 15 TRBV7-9 TGTGCCAGCAGACCTAGGACGGCAACTAATGAAAAACTGTTTTTT CASRPRTATNEKLFF
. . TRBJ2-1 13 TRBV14 TGTGCCAGCAGCAAACTCGGAGGAAATGAGCAGTTCTTC CASSKLGGNEQFF
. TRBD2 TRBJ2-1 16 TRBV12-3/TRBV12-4 TGTGCCAGCGCAGCGGAGACTAGCGGGGGGGCATATGAGCAGTTCTTC CASAAETSGGAYEQFF
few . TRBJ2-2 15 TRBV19 TGTGCCAGTAGCCCACAAGCGACCTACGGCGGGGAGCTGTTTTTT CASSPQATYGGELFF
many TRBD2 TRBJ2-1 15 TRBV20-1 TGCAGTGCACGGTTAGCGGGAGGTTGGGGCAATGAGCAGTTCTTC CSARLAGGWGNEQFF
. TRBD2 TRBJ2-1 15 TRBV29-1 TGCAGCGTTGTTGGCGGGAGGGCCCCCAACAATGAGCAGTTCTTC CSVVGGRAPNNEQFF
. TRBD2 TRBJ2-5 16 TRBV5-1 TGCGCCAGCAGCTTGGGAGGACTAGCGGGAAGTGAGACCCAGTACTTC CASSLGGLAGSETQYF
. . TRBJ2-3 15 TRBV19 TGTGCCAGTAGCCTGAGCCCTACTAACACAGATACGCAGTATTTT CASSLSPTNTDTQYF
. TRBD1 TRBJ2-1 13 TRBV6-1 TGTGCCAGCAGGCGGACAGGAAACAATGAGCAGTTCTTC CASRRTGNNEQFF
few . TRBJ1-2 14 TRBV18 TGTGCCAGCTCACCGCGGACAGAATACTATGGCTACACCTTC CASSPRTEYYGYTF